The 21 T cell receptor beta chains given below trace back to one sample, sequenced in a study of shared clonotypes between healthy human individuals. Using immunoSEQ multiplex PCR, the repertoire was profiled, and TCRdb retains in-frame clones only, with some absent. The data hold roughly 1.4 million clones, with around 98.5% observed a single time. Sequencing was performed on naive CD4+ T cells sorted from blood. The subset: CD45RA+ positively selected. These TCRs come from a man aged 30 to 45 in good health.

The rearrangement uses TRBV10-1 and TRBJ2-7; no definite D call. This CDR3 is built from 17 residues. Germline loops: CDR1 WNHNN, CDR2 SYGVQD (reference sequence). Deletions cut 5 bases from V and 2 bases from J, with 22 bases between. The CDR3 is CASSPIPLSSSAYEQYF. For the CDR3, the DNA is TGCGCCAGCAGTCCGATTCCCCTGTCAAGCTCGGCCTACGAGCAGTACTTC.

V usage is TRBV29-1 and J usage is TRBJ2-1; 10 bases line up with TRBD2. V was pared by 6 bases and J by 12 bases, with 5 bases of the junction left unmatched. This CDR3 is built from 11 residues. Per the germline V gene, CDR1 is SQVTM and CDR2 is ANQGSEA. CDR3 in DNA: TGCAGCGTCGACGGGACTAGCGTGCAGTTCTTC. It yields the protein CSVDGTSVQFF.

V gene TRBV5-1 combines with J gene TRBJ2-5, with D hard to call. Germline values: CDR1 SGHRS, CDR2 YFSETQ. This CDR3 region has 14 residues. Trimming pared 4 bases from V and 7 bases from J, leaving 17 bases between. The CDR3, as DNA: TGCGCCAGCAGCCACGGATTGAAAGCGTCGACCCAGTACTTC. This codes for CASSHGLKASTQYF.

The rearrangement joins TRBV5-5 to TRBJ1-1; D not certain. From germline, CDR1 is SGHKS and CDR2 YYEKEE (reference sequence). The CDR3 contains 14 residues. The V end was cut by 0 bases, the J end by 0 bases, with 6 bases between. The CDR3: CASSLVPLNTEAFF. CDR3 DNA sequence: TGTGCCAGCAGCTTGGTTCCGCTGAACACTGAAGCTTTCTTT.

This sequence joins TRBV7-7 and TRBJ2-1; D tentatively reads TRBD1 or TRBD2 (5 bases each). V was pared by 5 bases and J by 0 bases, with 17 bases between. The CDR3 consists of 17 residues. Germline CDR1 SSHAT, CDR2 FNYEAQ (reference sequence). The CDR3 DNA reads TGTGCCAGCAGCCTAAATTCCGGGACCAGCTCCTACAATGAGCAGTTCTTC. The encoded protein is CASSLNSGTSSYNEQFF.

This clone was seen only once. CDR3 sequence: CASIDAIYYGYTF. CDR3 sequence (DNA): TGTGCCAGCATCGATGCCATATACTATGGCTACACCTTC. J is TRBJ1-2 and V is TRBV5-6; D gene ambiguous. Trimming shortened V by 6 bases and J by 3 bases, and 12 bases separated the two germline ends. Looked up from germline, CDR1 is SGHDT and CDR2 is YYEEEE. This CDR3 spans 13 amino acids.

As concerns this clone: This same CDR3 is encoded by further DNA sequences in the sample. The chain employs TRBV5-1 and TRBJ1-5; TRBD1 is a possible D gene (5 bases). The germline V gene encodes CDR1 SGHRS and CDR2 YFSETQ. CDR3 length: 15 residues. The germline V and J ends were trimmed by 0 bases and 0 bases, with 7 bases remaining between them. In DNA form, the CDR3 reads TGCGCCAGCAGCTTGGCCGGGACTAGCAATCAGCCCCAGCATTTT. It yields the protein CASSLAGTSNQPQHF.

The genes are TRBV18 and TRBJ2-7; TRBD2 matches 8 bases. The germline gives CDR1 KGHSH, CDR2 LQKENI. After removal of 2 bases from V and 2 bases from J, the junction contained 2 bases not matched to a gene. The CDR3 length is 14 residues. Written as DNA, the CDR3 is TGTGCCAGCTCACCAGAAGCGGGAGCCTACGAGCAGTACTTC. Protein product: CASSPEAGAYEQYF.

The chain links TRBV7-2 to TRBJ2-7; no firm D call. Germline-derived CDR1 and CDR2 are SGHTA and FQGNSA. The CDR3 consists of 13 residues. Between the trimmed V and J ends, which lost 5 bases and 4 bases, there was a span of 12 bases. The DNA for the CDR3 is TGTGCCAGCAGCCTCATGCTCGGGTACGAGCAGTACTTC. Its translation: CASSLMLGYEQYF.

V usage is TRBV7-3 and J usage is TRBJ2-5; 9 bases match TRBD1. The CDR3 is 16 amino acids. Per germline, CDR1 SGHTA and CDR2 FQGTGA. The V and J ends lost 2 bases and 5 bases, in that order; junction bases with no gene match: 9. The CDR3 loop is CASSLVAGQGIETQYF. CDR3 bases: TGTGCCAGCAGCTTAGTGGCGGGACAGGGCATTGAGACCCAGTACTTC.

V gene TRBV6-1 combines with J gene TRBJ2-1; 8 bases line up with TRBD2. Germline V CDR1 and CDR2: MNHNS, SASEGT. This CDR3 spans 16 amino acids. V gave up 3 bases and J gave up 2 bases; unmatched junction bases: 6. The CDR3 here is CASSEFLAGTYNEQFF. The CDR3 DNA reads as TGTGCCAGCAGTGAGTTCCTAGCGGGCACCTACAATGAGCAGTTCTTC.

The chain joins TRBV28 to TRBJ1-4; D uncertain. Trimming removed 2 bases at V and 3 bases at J, with 7 bases between. This CDR3 region has 14 residues. Germline CDR1 MDHEN, CDR2 SYDVKM. This chain's CDR3 is CASSLRQPNEKLFF. In DNA form, the CDR3 reads TGTGCCAGCAGTTTACGCCAGCCTAATGAAAAACTGTTTTTT.

V is TRBV5-1 and J is TRBJ2-7; TRBD2 matches 9 bases. This CDR3 has 15 amino acids. CDR1 is SGHRS and CDR2 is YFSETQ in the germline V gene. Trimming took 2 bases from V and 5 from J; bases not matched to a gene: 8. The CDR3 nucleotides are TGCGCCAGCAGCTTTTGGCGGGAGGGCCCCAACGAGCAGTACTTC. Its protein is CASSFWREGPNEQYF.

The CDR3 protein is CASSPQRVNTEAFF. In DNA, the CDR3 is TGTGCCAGCAGCCCACAGAGAGTGAACACTGAAGCTTTCTTT. The V call is TRBV11-2, the J call TRBJ1-1; D gene uncertain. V was cut by 5 bases and J by 0 bases, with 10 bases left in between. The CDR3 length is 14 residues. CDR1 SGHAT and CDR2 FQNNGV come from the germline V gene. The entire variable domain, with the rest obtained from reference TRBV11-2 and TRBJ1-1, is as follows: EAGVAQSPRYKIIEKRQSVAFWCNPISGHATLYWYQQILGQGPKLLIQFQNNGVVDDSQLPKDRFSAERLKGVDSTLKIQPAKLEDSAVYLCASSPQRVNTEAFFGQGTRLTVV.

This chain connects TRBV15 to TRBJ2-2, with D unresolved. This CDR3 is 12 amino acids long. Germline CDR1 is LNHNV and CDR2 is YYDKDF (reference sequence). V was clipped by 3 bases and J by 4 bases, with 3 bases between them. CDR3 amino acids: CATSSITGELFF. The CDR3 region has the DNA TGTGCCACCAGCAGTATCACCGGGGAGCTGTTTTTT. The entire variable domain, with the rest obtained from reference TRBV15 and TRBJ2-2, is as follows: DAMVIQNPRYQVTQFGKPVTLSCSQTLNHNVMYWYQQKSSQAPKLLFHYYDKDFNNEADTPDNFQSRRPNTSFCFLDIRSPGLGDTAMYLCATSSITGELFFGEGSRLTVL.

Worth noting for this clone: Additional DNA sequences in this sample encode the identical CDR3. This chain links TRBV9 with TRBJ2-5; tentative D call: TRBD2 (6 bases). Trimming took 0 bases from V and 5 from J, leaving 11 bases between them. CDR3 size: 14 residues. CDR1 is SGDLS and CDR2 is YYNGEE in the germline V gene. The CDR3 loop reads CASSVGVSGETQYF. Written as DNA, the CDR3 is TGTGCCAGCAGCGTAGGGGTGAGCGGGGAGACCCAGTACTTC. The entire variable domain, with the rest obtained from reference TRBV9 and TRBJ2-5, is as follows: DSGVTQTPKHLITATGQRVTLRCSPRSGDLSVYWYQQSLDQGLQFLIQYYNGEERAKGNILERFSAQQFPDLHSELNLSSLELGDSALYFCASSVGVSGETQYFGPGTRLLVL.

As DNA, the CDR3 is TGCGCCAGCAGCCGAAGCGGGACAGGCTCCTACAATGAGCAGTTCTTC. It is translated as CASSRSGTGSYNEQFF. The rearrangement links TRBV5-1 to TRBJ2-1; D is perhaps TRBD1 (8 bases). The CDR3 contains 16 residues. Germline V gene sequence: CDR1 SGHRS, CDR2 YFSETQ. Deletions cut 4 bases from V and 0 bases from J, with 14 bases between.

The genes are TRBV7-3 and TRBJ2-7, with 8 bases aligning to TRBD2. Germline CDR1 SGHTA, CDR2 FQGTGA. The junction had 8 bases not matched to a gene; V was cut back by 5 bases and J by 2 bases. This CDR3 contains 15 residues. DNA of the CDR3: TGTGCCAGCAGCCTTATGCGGGGGGCGCCCTACGAGCAGTACTTC. This translates into CASSLMRGAPYEQYF.

J is TRBJ1-2 and V is TRBV5-1, with TRBD1 matching 7 bases. CDR1 and CDR2 from the germline V gene are SGHRS and YFSETQ. The CDR3 loop spans 16 amino acids. V was clipped by 2 bases and J by 7 bases; unmatched bases: 14. In nucleotides, the CDR3 is TGCGCCAGCAGCTTTAACATCCGGGGAGGGGGCAGTGGCTACACCTTC. Protein: CASSFNIRGGGSGYTF.

The chain has TRBV10-3 and TRBJ1-1; TRBD1 is a possible D gene (5 bases). The ends were cut back, 3 bases at V and 0 bases at J, with 14 bases in the middle. CDR3 size: 16 residues. Germline loops: CDR1 ENHRY, CDR2 SYGVKD. The CDR3 here is CAISEGQGLMNTEAFF. The DNA of the CDR3 is TGTGCCATCAGTGAAGGTCAGGGACTCATGAACACTGAAGCTTTCTTT.

The V gene is TRBV29-1, the J gene TRBJ2-1, with 9 bases lining up with TRBD2. Trimming cost V 4 bases and J 7 bases; bases outside gene matches: 11. Germline V CDR1 and CDR2: SQVTM, ANQGSEA. The CDR3 contains 15 residues. Here the CDR3 reads CSVAPGLAHLNEQFF. CDR3 sequence (DNA): TGCAGCGTTGCACCGGGACTAGCTCATCTGAATGAGCAGTTCTTC.